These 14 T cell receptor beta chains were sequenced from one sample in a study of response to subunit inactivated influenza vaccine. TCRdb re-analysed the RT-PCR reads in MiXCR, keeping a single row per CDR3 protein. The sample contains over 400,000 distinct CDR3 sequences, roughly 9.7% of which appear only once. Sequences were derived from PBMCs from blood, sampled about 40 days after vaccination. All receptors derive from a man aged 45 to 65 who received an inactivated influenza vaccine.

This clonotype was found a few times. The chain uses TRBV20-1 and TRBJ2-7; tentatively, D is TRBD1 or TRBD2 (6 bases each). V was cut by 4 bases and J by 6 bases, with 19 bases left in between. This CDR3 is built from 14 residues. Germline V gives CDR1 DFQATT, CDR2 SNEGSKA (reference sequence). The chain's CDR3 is CSATSGAGLFEQYF. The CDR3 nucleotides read TGCAGTGCTACGTCGGGGGCCGGGCTCTTCGAGCAGTACTTC.

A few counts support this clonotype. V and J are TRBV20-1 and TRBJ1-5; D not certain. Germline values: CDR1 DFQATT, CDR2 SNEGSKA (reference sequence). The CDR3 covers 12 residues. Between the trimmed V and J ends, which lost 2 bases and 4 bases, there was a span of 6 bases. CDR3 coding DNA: TGCAGTGCTAGAACGGGGAATCAGCCCCAGCATTTT. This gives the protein CSARTGNQPQHF.

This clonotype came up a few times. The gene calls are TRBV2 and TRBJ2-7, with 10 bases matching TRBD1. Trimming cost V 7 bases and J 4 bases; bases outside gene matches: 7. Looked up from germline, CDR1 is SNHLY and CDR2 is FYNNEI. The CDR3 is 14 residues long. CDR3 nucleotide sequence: TGTGCCAGCAAGACAGGGGGCCTTCGGTACGAGCAGTACTTC. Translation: CASKTGGLRYEQYF.

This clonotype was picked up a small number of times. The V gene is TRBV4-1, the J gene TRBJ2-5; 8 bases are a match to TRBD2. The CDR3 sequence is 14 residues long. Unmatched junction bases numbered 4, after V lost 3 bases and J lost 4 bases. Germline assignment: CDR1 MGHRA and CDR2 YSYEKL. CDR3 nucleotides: TGCGCCAGCAGCCAGAGACTAGCGCGAGAGACCCAGTACTTC. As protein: CASSQRLARETQYF.

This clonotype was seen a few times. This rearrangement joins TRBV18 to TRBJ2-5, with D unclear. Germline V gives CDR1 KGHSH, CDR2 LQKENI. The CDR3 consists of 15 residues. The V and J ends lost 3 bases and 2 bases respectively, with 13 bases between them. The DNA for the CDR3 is TGTGCCAGCTCACCGCTGCCCCGGAATCAAGAGACCCAGTACTTC. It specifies CASSPLPRNQETQYF. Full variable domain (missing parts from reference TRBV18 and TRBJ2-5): NAGVMQNPRHLVRRRGQEARLRCSPMKGHSHVYWYRQLPEEGLKFMVYLQKENIIDESGMPKERFSAEFPKEGPSILRIQQVVRGDSAAYFCASSPLPRNQETQYFGPGTRLLVL.

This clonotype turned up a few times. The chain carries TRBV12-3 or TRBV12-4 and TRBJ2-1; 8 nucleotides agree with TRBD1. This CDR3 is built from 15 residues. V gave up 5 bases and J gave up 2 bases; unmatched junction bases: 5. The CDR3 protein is CASSDRGRTYNEQFF. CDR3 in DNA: TGTGCCAGCAGTGACAGGGGCCGAACCTACAATGAGCAGTTCTTC.

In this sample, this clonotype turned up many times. Written as DNA, the CDR3 is TGCAGCGTTTCACAGTTATACAATGAGCAGTTCTTC. Translation gives CSVSQLYNEQFF. J is TRBJ2-1 and V is TRBV29-1; D is unclear. This CDR3 has 12 amino acids. CDR1 and CDR2 from the germline V gene are SQVTM and ANQGSEA. Trimming removed 5 bases from V and 4 bases from J, with 9 bases in between.

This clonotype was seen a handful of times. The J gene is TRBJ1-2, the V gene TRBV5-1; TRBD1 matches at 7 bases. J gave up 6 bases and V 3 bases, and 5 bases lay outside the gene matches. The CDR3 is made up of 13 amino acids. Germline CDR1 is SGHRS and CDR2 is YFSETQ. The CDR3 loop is CASSSGTADGYTF. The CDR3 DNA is TGCGCCAGCAGCTCCGGGACAGCGGATGGCTACACCTTC.

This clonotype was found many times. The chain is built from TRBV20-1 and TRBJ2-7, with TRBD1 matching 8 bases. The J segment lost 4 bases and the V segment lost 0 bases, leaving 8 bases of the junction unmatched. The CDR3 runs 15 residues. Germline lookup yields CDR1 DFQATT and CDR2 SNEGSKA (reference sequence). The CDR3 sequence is CSARDPGQGLYEQYF. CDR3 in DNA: TGCAGTGCTAGAGATCCCGGACAGGGACTTTACGAGCAGTACTTC.

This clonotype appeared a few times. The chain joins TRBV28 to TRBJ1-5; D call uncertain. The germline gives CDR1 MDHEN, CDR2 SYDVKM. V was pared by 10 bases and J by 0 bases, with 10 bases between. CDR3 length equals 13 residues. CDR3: CATKGPSNQPQHF. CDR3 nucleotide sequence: TGTGCCACTAAGGGTCCTAGCAATCAGCCCCAGCATTTT.

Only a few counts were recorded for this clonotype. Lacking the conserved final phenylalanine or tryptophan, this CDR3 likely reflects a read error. CDR3 residues: CASSLGGAQFNSPLHL. In nucleotides, the CDR3 is TGTGCCAGCAGTTTAGGGGGGGCGCAGTTCAATTCACCCCTCCACCTT. The V and J genes are TRBV12-3 or TRBV12-4 and TRBJ1-6; TRBD1 might be the D (6 bases). The V and J ends lost 1 base and 7 bases respectively, with 14 bases between them. The CDR3 contains 16 residues.

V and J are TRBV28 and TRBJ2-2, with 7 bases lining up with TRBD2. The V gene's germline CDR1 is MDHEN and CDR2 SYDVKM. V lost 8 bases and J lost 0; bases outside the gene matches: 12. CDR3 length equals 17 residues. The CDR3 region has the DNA TGTGCCAGCGGACTTGGGGGGGGAGCGTCGAACACCGGGGAGCTGTTTTTT. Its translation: CASGLGGGASNTGELFF.

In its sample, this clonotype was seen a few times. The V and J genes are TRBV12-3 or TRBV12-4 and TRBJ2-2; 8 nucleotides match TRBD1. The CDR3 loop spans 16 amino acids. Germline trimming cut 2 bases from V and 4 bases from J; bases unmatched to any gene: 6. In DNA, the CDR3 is TGTGCCAGCAGTTTACTACAGGGGGAGGCCACCGGGGAGCTGTTTTTT. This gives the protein CASSLLQGEATGELFF.

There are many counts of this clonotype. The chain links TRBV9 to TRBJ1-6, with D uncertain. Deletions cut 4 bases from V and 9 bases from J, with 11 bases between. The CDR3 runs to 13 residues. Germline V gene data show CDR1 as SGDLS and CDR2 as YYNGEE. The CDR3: CASSLRRSSPLHF. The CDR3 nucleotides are TGTGCCAGCAGCCTCCGTCGGAGTTCACCCCTCCACTTT.